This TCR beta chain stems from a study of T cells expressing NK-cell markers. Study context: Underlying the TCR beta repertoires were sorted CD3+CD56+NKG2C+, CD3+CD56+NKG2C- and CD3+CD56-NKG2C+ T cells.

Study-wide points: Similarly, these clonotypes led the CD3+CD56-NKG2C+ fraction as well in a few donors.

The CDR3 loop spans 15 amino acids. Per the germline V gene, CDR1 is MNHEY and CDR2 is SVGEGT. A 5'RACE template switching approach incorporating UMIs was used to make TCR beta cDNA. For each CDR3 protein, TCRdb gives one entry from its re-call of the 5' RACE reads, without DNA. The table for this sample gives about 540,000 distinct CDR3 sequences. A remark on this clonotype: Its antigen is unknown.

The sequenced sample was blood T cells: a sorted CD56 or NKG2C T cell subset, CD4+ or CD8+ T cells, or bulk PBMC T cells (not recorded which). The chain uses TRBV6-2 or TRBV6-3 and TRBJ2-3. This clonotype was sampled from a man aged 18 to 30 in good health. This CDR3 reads CASSYAGPPQDTQYF.